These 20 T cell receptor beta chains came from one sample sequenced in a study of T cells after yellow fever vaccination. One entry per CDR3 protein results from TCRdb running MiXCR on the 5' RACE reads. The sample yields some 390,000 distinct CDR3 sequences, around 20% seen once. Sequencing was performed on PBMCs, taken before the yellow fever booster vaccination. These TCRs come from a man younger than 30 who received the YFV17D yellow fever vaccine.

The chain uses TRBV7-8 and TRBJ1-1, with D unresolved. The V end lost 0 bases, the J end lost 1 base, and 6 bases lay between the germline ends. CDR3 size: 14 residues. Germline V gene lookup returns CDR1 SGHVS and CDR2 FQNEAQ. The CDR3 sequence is CASSLAPPNTEAFF. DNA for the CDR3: TGTGCCAGCAGCTTAGCCCCCCCGAACACTGAAGCTTTCTTT.

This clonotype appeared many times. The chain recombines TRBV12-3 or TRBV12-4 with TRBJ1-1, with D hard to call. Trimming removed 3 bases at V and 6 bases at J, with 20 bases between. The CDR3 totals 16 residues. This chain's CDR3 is CASSFIAGYKAAEAFF. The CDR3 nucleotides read TGTGCCAGCAGTTTTATAGCTGGATACAAGGCGGCTGAAGCTTTCTTT.

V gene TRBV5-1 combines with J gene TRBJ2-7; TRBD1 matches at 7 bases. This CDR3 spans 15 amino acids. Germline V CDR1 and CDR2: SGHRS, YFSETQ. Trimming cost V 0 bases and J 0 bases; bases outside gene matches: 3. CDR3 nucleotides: TGCGCCAGCAGCTTGGACAGGGGCTTCTCCTACGAGCAGTACTTC. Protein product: CASSLDRGFSYEQYF.

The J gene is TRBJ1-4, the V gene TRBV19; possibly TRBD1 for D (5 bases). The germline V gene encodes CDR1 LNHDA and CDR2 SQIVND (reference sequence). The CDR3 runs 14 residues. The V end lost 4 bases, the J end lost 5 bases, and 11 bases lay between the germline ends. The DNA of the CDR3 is TGTGCCAGTAGTAGCCACCGACAGAATGAAAAACTGTTTTTT. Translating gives CASSSHRQNEKLFF.

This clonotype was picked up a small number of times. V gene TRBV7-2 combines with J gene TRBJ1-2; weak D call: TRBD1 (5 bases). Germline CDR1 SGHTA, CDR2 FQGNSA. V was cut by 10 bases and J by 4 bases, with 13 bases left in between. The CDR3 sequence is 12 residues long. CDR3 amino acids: CATGRDSYGYTF. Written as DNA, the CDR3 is TGTGCCACCGGAAGGGACTCCTATGGCTACACCTTC.

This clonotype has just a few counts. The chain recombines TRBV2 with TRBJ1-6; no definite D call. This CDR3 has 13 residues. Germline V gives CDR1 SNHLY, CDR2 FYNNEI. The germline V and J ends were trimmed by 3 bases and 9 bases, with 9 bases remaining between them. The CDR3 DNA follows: TGTGCCAGCAGTGAGAACGACCCTTCACCCCTCCACTTT. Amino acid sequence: CASSENDPSPLHF. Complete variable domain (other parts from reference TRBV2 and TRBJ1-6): EPEVTQTPSHQVTQMGQEVILRCVPISNHLYFYWYRQILGQKVEFLVSFYNNEISEKSEIFDDQFSVERPDGSNFTLKIRSTKLEDSAMYFCASSENDPSPLHFGNGTRLTVT.

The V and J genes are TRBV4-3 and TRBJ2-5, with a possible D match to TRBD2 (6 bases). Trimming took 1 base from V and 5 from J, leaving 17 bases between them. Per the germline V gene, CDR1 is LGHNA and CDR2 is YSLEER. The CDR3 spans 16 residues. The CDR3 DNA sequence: TGCGCCAGCAGCCAAGGTCTGGGGGAGGCAGGGGAGACCCAGTACTTC. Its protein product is CASSQGLGEAGETQYF.

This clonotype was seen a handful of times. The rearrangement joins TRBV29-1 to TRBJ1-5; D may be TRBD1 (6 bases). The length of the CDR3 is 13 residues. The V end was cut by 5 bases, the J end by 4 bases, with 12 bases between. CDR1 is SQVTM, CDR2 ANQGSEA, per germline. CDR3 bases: TGCAGCGTTAAGTCAGGGACAAATCAGCCCCAGCATTTT. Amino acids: CSVKSGTNQPQHF.

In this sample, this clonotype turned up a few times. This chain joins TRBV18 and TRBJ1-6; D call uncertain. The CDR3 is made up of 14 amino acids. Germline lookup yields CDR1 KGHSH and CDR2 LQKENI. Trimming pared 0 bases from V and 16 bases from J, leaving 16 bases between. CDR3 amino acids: CASSPPSISWDLHF. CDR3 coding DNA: TGTGCCAGCTCACCACCGTCCATTTCATGGGATCTCCACTTT.

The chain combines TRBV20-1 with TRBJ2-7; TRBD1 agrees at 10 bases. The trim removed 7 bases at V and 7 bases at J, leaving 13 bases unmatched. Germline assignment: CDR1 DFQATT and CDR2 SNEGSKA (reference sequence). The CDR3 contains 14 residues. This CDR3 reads CSGTTPGQGKEQYF. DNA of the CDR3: TGCAGTGGCACAACCCCGGGACAGGGGAAGGAGCAGTACTTC.

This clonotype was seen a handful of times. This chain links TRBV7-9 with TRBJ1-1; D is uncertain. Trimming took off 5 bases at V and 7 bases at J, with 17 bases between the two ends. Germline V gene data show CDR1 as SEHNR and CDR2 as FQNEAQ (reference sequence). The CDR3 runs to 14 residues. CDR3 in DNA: TGTGCCAGCAGCCCCCTTAGTGGCGCGGTTGAAGCTTTCTTT. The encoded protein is CASSPLSGAVEAFF.

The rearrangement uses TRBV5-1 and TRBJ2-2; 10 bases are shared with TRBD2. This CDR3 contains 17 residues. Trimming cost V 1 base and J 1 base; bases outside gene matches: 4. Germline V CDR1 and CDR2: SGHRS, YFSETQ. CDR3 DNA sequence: TGCGCCAGCAGCTTGCGGCTAGCGGGGGAGAACACCGGGGAGCTGTTTTTT. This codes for CASSLRLAGENTGELFF.

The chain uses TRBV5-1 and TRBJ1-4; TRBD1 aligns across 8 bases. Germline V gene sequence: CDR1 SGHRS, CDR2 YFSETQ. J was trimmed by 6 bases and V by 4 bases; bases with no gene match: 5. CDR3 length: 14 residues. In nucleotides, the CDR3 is TGCGCCAGCAGCAACACAGGGGGAGATGAAAAACTGTTTTTT. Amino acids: CASSNTGGDEKLFF.

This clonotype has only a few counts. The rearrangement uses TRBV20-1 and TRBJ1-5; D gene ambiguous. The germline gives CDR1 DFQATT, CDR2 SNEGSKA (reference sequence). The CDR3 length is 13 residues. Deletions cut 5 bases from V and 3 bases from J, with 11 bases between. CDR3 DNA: TGCAGTGCTCCGAAGGTAACCAATCAGCCCCAGCATTTT. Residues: CSAPKVTNQPQHF.

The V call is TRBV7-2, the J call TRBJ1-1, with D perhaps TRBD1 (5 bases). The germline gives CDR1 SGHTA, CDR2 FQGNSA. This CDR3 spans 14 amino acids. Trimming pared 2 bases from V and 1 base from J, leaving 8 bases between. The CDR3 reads CASSLSRGNTEAFF. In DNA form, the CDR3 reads TGTGCCAGCAGCTTATCGAGGGGGAACACTGAAGCTTTCTTT.

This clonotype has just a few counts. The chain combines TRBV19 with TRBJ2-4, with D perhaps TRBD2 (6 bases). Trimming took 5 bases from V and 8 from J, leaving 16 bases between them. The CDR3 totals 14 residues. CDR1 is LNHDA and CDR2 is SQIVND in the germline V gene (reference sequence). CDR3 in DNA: TGTGCCAGTAGTTCCAGCGCCGGGGGTTACATTCAGTACTTC. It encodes CASSSSAGGYIQYF.

The CDR3, as DNA: TGTGCCAGCAGTTACGGTCTAGCGGGGGGCTACGAGCAGTACGTC. It translates to CASSYGLAGGYEQYV. This chain connects TRBV6-2 or TRBV6-3 to TRBJ2-7, with 11 bases that match TRBD2. The CDR3 has 15 amino acids. V was pared by 2 bases and J by 3 bases, with 3 bases of the junction left unmatched. CDR1 and CDR2 (germline): MNHEY, SVGEGT.

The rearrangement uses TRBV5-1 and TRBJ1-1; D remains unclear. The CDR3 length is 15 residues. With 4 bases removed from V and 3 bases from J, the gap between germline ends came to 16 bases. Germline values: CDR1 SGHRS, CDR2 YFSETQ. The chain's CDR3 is CASSPLAQVHTEAFF. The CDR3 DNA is TGCGCCAGCAGCCCCCTCGCGCAGGTACACACTGAAGCTTTCTTT.

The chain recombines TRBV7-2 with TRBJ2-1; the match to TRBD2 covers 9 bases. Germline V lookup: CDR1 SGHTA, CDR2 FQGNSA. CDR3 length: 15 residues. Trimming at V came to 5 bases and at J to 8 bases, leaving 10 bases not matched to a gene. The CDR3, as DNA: TGTGCCAGCAGCGTGACTAGCGGTTCGTGGGATGAGCAGTTCTTC. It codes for CASSVTSGSWDEQFF.

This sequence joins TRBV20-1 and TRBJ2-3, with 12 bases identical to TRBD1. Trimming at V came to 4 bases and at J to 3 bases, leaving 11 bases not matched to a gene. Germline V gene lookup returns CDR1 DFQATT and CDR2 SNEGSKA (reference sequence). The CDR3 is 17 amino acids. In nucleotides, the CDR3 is TGCAGTGCTACCGGGACAGGGGGCGGGAGTGGGACAGATACGCAGTATTTT. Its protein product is CSATGTGGGSGTDTQYF.